The 8 T cell receptor beta chains in this list originate from one sample, sequenced in a study of HIV-infected patients and healthy controls. All unsorted peripheral T cells were captured because whole blood was used without fractionation. cDNA was made from approximately 0.55 ug RNA using alpha and beta constant primers. Separate chain-specific third strand synthesis with multiplexing indices produced the alpha and beta libraries. TCRdb recomputed calls from the 5' RACE reads with MiXCR, one row per CDR3 protein. The sample lists 9,500 to 15,000 distinct CDR3 sequences, about 9% occurring once. Sequencing used blood, obtained before antiretroviral therapy. The origin of the receptors is an adult with HIV infection. The donor label of this sample is uncertain.

This clonotype appeared a few times. V and J are TRBV11-2 and TRBJ2-1, with 14 bases lining up with TRBD2. With 2 bases clipped from V and 9 bases from J, the junction kept 6 bases outside the gene matches. CDR1 SGHAT and CDR2 FQNNGV come from the germline V gene. The CDR3 is made up of 16 amino acids. The CDR3 reads CASSLMTSGGAGEQFF. The DNA of the CDR3 is TGTGCCAGCAGCTTAATGACTAGCGGGGGGGCCGGTGAGCAGTTCTTC.

This clonotype has at least ten counts. The J gene is TRBJ2-2, the V gene TRBV19, with D possibly matching TRBD2 (6 bases). The CDR3 is made up of 14 amino acids. CDR1 and CDR2 from the germline V gene are LNHDA and SQIVND (reference sequence). The germline V and J ends were trimmed by 4 bases and 10 bases, with 16 bases remaining between them. CDR3 residues: CASSKLSGTEELFF. The CDR3 DNA is TGTGCCAGTAGTAAGCTCTCCGGGACTGAGGAGCTGTTTTTT.

This clonotype occurred a few times. This chain joins TRBV30 and TRBJ2-1, with a weak D call TRBD1 (5 bases). The germline V and J ends were trimmed by 0 bases and 12 bases, with 12 bases remaining between them. Germline V gives CDR1 GTSNPN, CDR2 SVGIG (reference sequence). This CDR3 comprises 12 residues. The CDR3 DNA is TGTGCCTGGAGTGTAAGGCCAGGGCTGCAGTTCTTC. Its translation is CAWSVRPGLQFF.

The chain joins TRBV18 to TRBJ2-7; D might be TRBD2 (6 bases). The CDR3 is 15 amino acids. CDR1 KGHSH and CDR2 LQKENI come from the germline V gene. Trimming stripped 2 bases from V and 0 bases from J, with 11 bases between. The CDR3 DNA is TGTGCCAGCTCACCATCGGCGGGGTTCTCCTACGAGCAGTACTTC. Its protein product is CASSPSAGFSYEQYF.

By sample share, this clonotype is medium-sized. This chain links TRBV20-1 with TRBJ1-3; TRBD1 is a possible D gene (5 bases). Per germline, CDR1 DFQATT and CDR2 SNEGSKA (reference sequence). V shed 2 bases and J shed 0 bases, with 11 bases lying between them. The CDR3 sequence is 15 residues long. The CDR3 region is CSARLSGGSGNTIYF. As DNA, the CDR3 is TGCAGTGCTAGACTGAGCGGGGGCTCTGGAAACACCATATATTTT.

This clonotype occurred many times. The chain is built from TRBV6-2 or TRBV6-3 and TRBJ2-7; 8 bases are shared with TRBD2. The V segment lost 6 bases and the J segment 6 bases; nucleotides outside the gene matches: 7. The CDR3 is 13 amino acids. The germline V gene has CDR1 MNHEY and CDR2 SVGEGT. CDR3 nucleotide sequence: TGTGCCAGCAGGTTAGCGGGACGAGGCGAGCAGTACTTC. This codes for CASRLAGRGEQYF.

In this sample, this clonotype is medium-sized. The chain carries TRBV11-2 and TRBJ2-1; 9 bases agree with TRBD2. The CDR3 covers 14 residues. Looked up from germline, CDR1 is SGHAT and CDR2 is FQNNGV. The junction had 6 bases not matched to a gene; V was cut back by 8 bases and J by 4 bases. The CDR3 DNA sequence: TGTGCCAGCGGAGAGCGGGAGGTGTACAATGAGCAGTTCTTC. Amino acids: CASGEREVYNEQFF.

At least ten counts were recorded for this clonotype. The chain couples TRBV12-3 or TRBV12-4 to TRBJ1-2; D call uncertain. Trimming cost V 5 bases and J 5 bases, with 9 bases left between them. The CDR3 is made up of 12 amino acids. The CDR3 loop is CASSLGRYGYTF. CDR3 in DNA: TGTGCCAGCAGTCTCGGACGGTATGGCTACACCTTC.